The present TCR beta chain was sequenced within a study of early T cells in non-severe SARS-CoV-2 infection. Background on the study: Chains from this unsorted whole-blood bulk RNA could not be paired.

Many counts were recorded for this clonotype. Its antigen remains unknown. Separate cDNA molecules each had unique molecular identifiers attached to them. MiXCR was run by TCRdb on the 5' RACE reads, yielding one entry per CDR3 protein. The sample shows around 70,000 distinct CDR3 sequences, over 8% of them seen only once. Overall study findings and caveats: Private and CD4 specificities were missed by VDJdb matching, skewed to anti-spike CD8.

Trimming pared 4 bases from V and 7 bases from J, leaving 10 bases between. This CDR3 contains 12 residues. Germline-derived CDR1 and CDR2 are SQVTM and ANQGSEA. The source of this sequence is an adult who was a healthcare worker with PCR-confirmed SARS-CoV-2 infection or an uninfected control (not recorded which). The sequenced sample consisted of whole blood. The J gene is TRBJ1-4, the V gene TRBV29-1; D is possibly TRBD1 (6 bases). CDR3 bases: TGCAGCGTTGGGGGGGGGCTTGAAAAACTGTTTTTT. Translated, it gives CSVGGGLEKLFF.